The subject of this entry is one TCR beta chain. The antigen remains undetermined. The CDR3 runs 16 residues. V shed 1 base, J shed 4 bases, and the junction held 7 bases outside the gene matches. Germline V gene lookup returns CDR1 MDHEN and CDR2 SYDVKM. Profiling relied on immunoSEQ multiplex PCR, and the TCRdb table lists in-frame clones only, not all of them. The repertoire holds tens of thousands of clones, around 90% seen once, with approximately 2% in the top ten. This entry comes from a study of a mutant IDH1 vaccine in newly diagnosed glioma. The wider study: With temozolomide cycles, or 4-6 weeks after radiotherapy alone, vaccination was started. Earlier care involved radiotherapy, temozolomide, or both, and the majority received both. Study-level findings and limits: Patients showed vaccine-induced immune responses at a rate of under 95%.

Time point indicated: week 35, safety follow-up. Doses of 300 ug of mutant IDH1 20-mer peptide were given with topical imiquimod. Patients, over weeks 1, 3, 5, 7, 11, 15, 19 and 23, received a total of eight vaccinations. Sequences were derived from PBMCs, sampled from a glioma patient whose treatment included an IDH1 peptide vaccine. The clonotype comes from a young man with glioma. The rearrangement joins TRBV28 to TRBJ2-5, with 9 bases matching TRBD1. CDR3 sequence: CASSLSDRGGGETQYF. In nucleotides, the CDR3 is TGTGCCAGCAGTTTATCGGACAGGGGAGGTGGAGAGACCCAGTACTTC.